This T cell receptor (beta chain) was recorded in a study of T cell changes during pregnancy in multiple sclerosis (dated by TCRdb to between 2017 and 2020). Background on the whole study: The study examined how the T cell repertoire changed over the course of pregnancy in women with multiple sclerosis.

Compared with germline, V lacks 7 bases and J lacks 4 bases; bases without a gene match: 8. The CDR3 goes from the cysteine to the phenylalanine over 15 residues. The sequence is cut down to CDR3 DNA, 45 bases in frame from base 1. Per the germline V gene (reference sequence), MNHEY is the CDR1 and SMNVEV is the CDR2. Receptor libraries were prepared by the immunoSEQ multiplex PCR assay. Not all clones reach the TCRdb copy of this immuneACCESS table, which keeps in-frame sequences only. Checked studies attribute under half of the gap to unresolved V genes and leave the rest unexplained. The sample records around 55,000 clones, roughly 94% of which are singletons. Approximately 3.5% of the sample rests with the top ten. In the case of this clone: It has no known antigen specificity. No per-base quality is available; no much larger clone lies one base away.

The clonotype originates from a female donor with multiple sclerosis, enrolled in a pregnancy study. The sequences come from CD8+ T cells from peripheral blood mononuclear cells, collected in the third trimester of pregnancy. The sequence links TRBV27 to TRBJ2-2; 8 junctional bases match TRBD1. The DNA is TGTGCCAGCACTCCGGGACAGGAGGTCACCGGGGAGCTGTTTTTT. Its translation reads: CASTPGQEVTGELFF.